These 12 T cell receptor beta chains were sequenced from one sample in a study of identical twins. MiXCR, applied by TCRdb to the 5' RACE reads, yields one record per CDR3 protein. Among 430,000 or so distinct CDR3 sequences listed, more than 20% were seen once. Separately, the same data were catalogued under a study of T cells expressing NK-cell markers.

Sequenced material: CD4+ T cells sorted from blood. The receptor source for this set is a woman younger than 30 in good health.

The chain recombines TRBV6-1 with TRBJ2-1, with TRBD2 identical over 9 bases. CDR3 size: 17 residues. Germline V gene data show CDR1 as MNHNS and CDR2 as SASEGT. V shed 7 bases and J 4 bases; nucleotides not matched to a gene: 14. CDR3 region: CASTQASSGTTYNEQFF. The DNA for the CDR3 is TGTGCCAGCACCCAGGCGTCTAGCGGGACAACTTACAATGAGCAGTTCTTC.

In this sample, this clonotype turned up a few times. V is TRBV12-3 or TRBV12-4 and J is TRBJ1-1; D is perhaps TRBD1 (5 bases). V was pared by 6 bases and J by 0 bases, with 11 bases between. The CDR3 length is 14 residues. The DNA for the CDR3 is TGTGCCAGCAGGATACAGGACATGAACACTGAAGCTTTCTTT. It is translated as CASRIQDMNTEAFF.

There are a few counts of this clonotype. The chain combines TRBV7-8 with TRBJ2-7; D is perhaps TRBD2 (6 bases). Germline V gene lookup returns CDR1 SGHVS and CDR2 FQNEAQ. The CDR3 loop spans 14 amino acids. Trimming removed 0 bases at V and 8 bases at J, with 14 bases between. DNA for the CDR3: TGTGCCAGCAGCTTAGCGCGGGACCCCTTTCAGCAGTACTTC. Translation: CASSLARDPFQQYF.

J is TRBJ1-1 and V is TRBV4-3, with a tentative D call TRBD1 (6 bases). The V gene's germline CDR1 is LGHNA and CDR2 YSLEER. This CDR3 has 14 residues. Trimming took off 5 bases at V and 1 base at J, with 11 bases between the two ends. As DNA, the CDR3 is TGCGCCAGCAGCTTGGACAGTGAGAACACTGAAGCTTTCTTT. This encodes CASSLDSENTEAFF.

V is TRBV20-1 and J is TRBJ2-3; perhaps D is TRBD1 or TRBD2 (5 bases each). Trimming stripped 5 bases from V and 2 bases from J, with 14 bases between. Looked up from germline, CDR1 is DFQATT and CDR2 is SNEGSKA (reference sequence). The CDR3 spans 14 residues. Written as DNA, the CDR3 is TGCAGTGCTGTGTGGGCAGGGACCACAGATACGCAGTATTTT. Amino acids: CSAVWAGTTDTQYF.

This clonotype was observed a few times. The V call is TRBV5-1, the J call TRBJ1-1; D possibly corresponds to TRBD1 (5 bases). V lost 4 bases and J lost 3, with 13 bases in between. The CDR3 contains 14 residues. CDR1 and CDR2 from the germline V gene are SGHRS and YFSETQ. As DNA, the CDR3 is TGCGCCAGCAGCGGTCGGGGGGATGACACTGAAGCTTTCTTT. Translating gives CASSGRGDDTEAFF.

In its sample, this clonotype was seen a few times. This chain joins TRBV5-1 and TRBJ2-6, with a tentative D call TRBD2 (6 bases). The CDR3 runs 17 residues. The germline gives CDR1 SGHRS, CDR2 YFSETQ. The V and J ends lost 5 bases and 0 bases respectively, with 15 bases between them. As DNA, the CDR3 is TGCGCCAGCAGAGGGGCGGGATCTACCTCTGGGGCCAACGTCCTGACTTTC. Its protein is CASRGAGSTSGANVLTF.

The V call is TRBV20-1, the J call TRBJ2-1; D may be TRBD1 or TRBD2 (6 bases each). V was shortened by 0 bases and J by 4 bases, with 13 bases between the two germline ends. Per the germline V gene, CDR1 is DFQATT and CDR2 is SNEGSKA (reference sequence). The length of the CDR3 is 15 residues. CDR3 DNA: TGCAGTGCTAGAGATTACAGGGCGGGGTACAATGAGCAGTTCTTC. Its protein is CSARDYRAGYNEQFF.

This clonotype was counted only a few times. The V call is TRBV5-1, the J call TRBJ1-1, with TRBD1 matching over 10 bases. Germline CDR1 and CDR2: SGHRS and YFSETQ. The CDR3 contains 14 residues. J gave up 6 bases and V 4 bases, and 6 bases lay outside the gene matches. CDR3 in DNA: TGCGCCAGCAGCCTAGGGACAGGGGCTGCTGAAGCTTTCTTT. Translation: CASSLGTGAAEAFF.

In its sample, this clonotype was seen a few times. The chain combines TRBV29-1 with TRBJ1-5, with D possibly TRBD1 on 5 matching bases. The germline CDR1 and CDR2 sequences are SQVTM and ANQGSEA. CDR3 length: 13 residues. V dropped 4 bases and J dropped 0 bases, with 7 bases sitting between them. CDR3 coding DNA: TGCAGCGTTGGGGGGTATAGCAATCAGCCCCAGCATTTT. Amino acid sequence: CSVGGYSNQPQHF.

This clonotype was picked up many times. One end of the junction varies from germline; a read error may be responsible. V usage is TRBV5-1 and J usage is TRBJ2-1; 8 bases align to TRBD1. This CDR3 is 14 amino acids long. Germline loops: CDR1 SGHRS, CDR2 YFSETQ. The CDR3 DNA reads as TGCGCCAGCAGCTTGGAGGGTTTCTCAGGACAGGGCTACTTC. Translating gives CASSLEGFSGQGYF. The whole variable domain, remainder taken from reference TRBV5-1 and TRBJ2-1, is KAGVTQTPRYLIKTRGQQVTLSCSPISGHRSVSWYQQTPGQGLQFLFEYFSETQRNKGNFPGRFSGRQFSNSRSEMNVSTLELGDSALYLCASSLEGFSGQGYFGPGTRLTVL.

The chain is built from TRBV9 and TRBJ2-1; 7 positions agree with TRBD2. The length of the CDR3 is 15 residues. The ends lost 0 bases at V and 6 bases at J; junction bases unmatched: 6. Germline V gene lookup returns CDR1 SGDLS and CDR2 YYNGEE. DNA for the CDR3: TGTGCCAGCAGCGTAGGGGCGGGGAGGGTCAATGAGCAGTTCTTC. Its translation is CASSVGAGRVNEQFF.